These 30 T cell receptor beta chains were sequenced from one sample in a study of T cell changes during pregnancy in multiple sclerosis. Here immunoSEQ multiplex PCR was the method, and the copy in TCRdb shows in-frame clones only, minus some. This sample yields some 63,000 clones, of which about 91% are seen a single time; roughly 0.85% belongs to the top ten. The sample here was peripheral blood, taken before pregnancy. The receptors originated from a female donor with multiple sclerosis, enrolled in a pregnancy study.

The chain is built from TRBV6-5 and TRBJ1-3; the D is unclear. The CDR3 loop spans 15 amino acids. The germline CDR1 and CDR2 sequences are MNHEY and SVGAGI. The germline V and J ends were trimmed by 2 bases and 1 base, with 9 bases remaining between them. The CDR3 DNA reads TGTGCCAGCAGTTACCGTCCGGGTTCTGGAAACACCATATATTTT. This gives the protein CASSYRPGSGNTIYF.

The chain employs TRBV6-5 and TRBJ2-2, with 9 bases matching TRBD2. The length of the CDR3 is 13 residues. Germline CDR1 and CDR2: MNHEY and SVGAGI. The trim removed 8 bases at V and 3 bases at J, leaving 1 base unmatched. CDR3 sequence: CASRTSDTGELFF. The CDR3 DNA sequence: TGTGCCAGCCGGACTAGCGACACCGGGGAGCTGTTTTTT.

The rearrangement links TRBV7-2 to TRBJ2-3; 13 nucleotides line up with TRBD2. Germline CDR1 is SGHTA and CDR2 is FQGNSA. V shed 3 bases and J 3 bases; nucleotides not matched to a gene: 3. The CDR3 extends over 16 amino acids. CDR3 in DNA: TGTGCCAGCAGCTTGGGACTAGCGGGGTCGACAGATACGCAGTATTTT. Protein: CASSLGLAGSTDTQYF.

This chain connects TRBV7-2 to TRBJ2-4, with 9 bases fitting TRBD2. Germline V gives CDR1 SGHTA, CDR2 FQGNSA. The J segment lost 6 bases and the V segment lost 1 base, leaving 4 bases of the junction unmatched. CDR3 length: 15 residues. The CDR3 nucleotides read TGTGCCAGCAGCTTAGGCCAAGCGGGGGGAAACATTCAGTACTTC. Its translation is CASSLGQAGGNIQYF.

This clone was picked up a small number of times. The J gene is TRBJ1-1, the V gene TRBV19; a weak D match, TRBD1 (6 bases). V was trimmed by 7 bases and J by 0 bases, leaving 12 bases between them. The length of the CDR3 is 14 residues. CDR1 is LNHDA and CDR2 is SQIVND in the germline V gene (reference sequence). The CDR3 nucleotides are TGTGCCAGTACCTACAGGGCGATGAACACTGAAGCTTTCTTT. Its translation: CASTYRAMNTEAFF.

The chain uses TRBV7-9 and TRBJ1-2; possible D gene TRBD1, 6 bases. V lost 8 bases and J 1 base, leaving 14 bases between the germline ends. Germline V gene sequence: CDR1 SEHNR, CDR2 FQNEAQ (reference sequence). The CDR3 spans 14 residues. The CDR3 DNA follows: TGTGCCAGCGGAGGGGGGGCCGGTAACTATGGCTACACCTTC. Protein sequence: CASGGGAGNYGYTF.

This rearrangement joins TRBV5-4 to TRBJ2-7; weak D call: TRBD1 (7 bases). V dropped 2 bases and J dropped 3 bases, with 15 bases sitting between them. The CDR3 has 15 amino acids. CDR1 is SGHNT and CDR2 is YYREEE in the germline V gene (reference sequence). DNA of the CDR3: TGTGCCAGCAGCTTTGCGGGACAGAGATACTACGAGCAGTACTTC. Translating it yields CASSFAGQRYYEQYF.

The genes are TRBV4-3 and TRBJ1-1; D might be TRBD1 (6 bases). The CDR3 spans 16 residues. The germline V gene encodes CDR1 LGHNA and CDR2 YSLEER. V was trimmed by 5 bases and J by 1 base, leaving 17 bases between them. The CDR3 DNA reads TGCGCCAGCAGCTGGGGAAGGGGGTTTGCGAACACTGAAGCTTTCTTT. Protein: CASSWGRGFANTEAFF.

This clone appeared once. The CDR3 protein is CASSVQAAYEQYF. CDR3 coding DNA: TGTGCCAGCAGCGTACAGGCCGCCTACGAGCAGTACTTC. The chain is built from TRBV7-2 and TRBJ2-7, with a weak D call TRBD1 (5 bases). Germline V lookup: CDR1 SGHTA, CDR2 FQGNSA. CDR3 length: 13 residues. Deletions cut 5 bases from V and 2 bases from J, with 10 bases between.

The chain has TRBV19 and TRBJ2-7; 13 bases fit TRBD2. The ends lost 6 bases at V and 1 base at J; junction bases unmatched: 3. The CDR3 spans 15 residues. Germline V gene lookup returns CDR1 LNHDA and CDR2 SQIVND (reference sequence). This CDR3 reads CASRPTSGGSYEQYF. For the CDR3, the DNA is TGTGCCAGTAGGCCGACTAGCGGGGGGTCCTACGAGCAGTACTTC.

The chain uses TRBV9 and TRBJ2-2; 8 nucleotides align to TRBD1. Losses at the gene ends were 0 bases for V and 7 bases for J; bases not matched to a gene: 5. The germline V gene encodes CDR1 SGDLS and CDR2 YYNGEE. The CDR3 loop spans 15 amino acids. The DNA for the CDR3 is TGTGCCAGCAGCGTAGGGACAGGGAACCACGGGGAGCTGTTTTTT. Translated, it gives CASSVGTGNHGELFF.

CDR3 DNA: TGTGCCAGCAGTGACGGGGGGGCCAGCTACAATGAGCAGTTCTTC. Amino acids: CASSDGGASYNEQFF. The chain recombines TRBV6-4 with TRBJ2-1; D is possibly TRBD2 (7 bases). Germline V gene lookup returns CDR1 MRHNA and CDR2 SNTAGT. CDR3 length: 15 amino acids. Deletions cut 2 bases from V and 3 bases from J, with 11 bases between.

This chain uses TRBV7-2 with TRBJ2-7; 11 bases align to TRBD2. The ends lost 5 bases at V and 6 bases at J; junction bases unmatched: 9. This CDR3 has 15 amino acids. The germline CDR1 and CDR2 sequences are SGHTA and FQGNSA. As DNA, the CDR3 is TGTGCCAGCAGCACCGCTAGCGGGAGGAGGGGCGAGCAGTACTTC. Translating it yields CASSTASGRRGEQYF.

This rearrangement joins TRBV27 to TRBJ1-2; 12 nucleotides align to TRBD1. J lost 8 bases, V lost 2 bases, and 9 bases had no gene match. This CDR3 has 16 amino acids. The germline gives CDR1 MNHEY, CDR2 SMNVEV (reference sequence). The CDR3 is CASSLGWGQGAYGYTF. The CDR3 DNA reads TGTGCCAGCAGTTTAGGCTGGGGACAGGGGGCTTACGGCTACACCTTC.

The CDR3 region is CASSPDTNYGYTF. The CDR3 DNA sequence: TGTGCCAGTAGCCCCGACACAAACTATGGCTACACCTTC. The rearrangement joins TRBV19 to TRBJ1-2; D uncertain. V gave up 6 bases and J gave up 2 bases, with 10 bases separating them. This CDR3 is 13 amino acids long. Per germline, CDR1 LNHDA and CDR2 SQIVND (reference sequence).

V usage is TRBV18 and J usage is TRBJ1-1; 7 bases align to TRBD1. V shed 1 base, J shed 3 bases, and the junction held 2 bases outside the gene matches. This CDR3 has 14 residues. Germline CDR1 is KGHSH and CDR2 is LQKENI. Here the CDR3 reads CASSPRQGHTEAFF. CDR3 in DNA: TGTGCCAGCTCACCACGACAGGGACACACTGAAGCTTTCTTT.

The V gene is TRBV19, the J gene TRBJ2-7; 11 positions match TRBD2. In germline, CDR1 is LNHDA, CDR2 SQIVND (reference sequence). V gave up 5 bases and J gave up 1 base; unmatched junction bases: 10. This CDR3 has 17 amino acids. The CDR3 spells CASSAGTSGHFSYEQYF. The CDR3 bases are TGTGCCAGTAGTGCCGGGACTAGCGGCCACTTTTCCTACGAGCAGTACTTC.

The CDR3 DNA follows: TGTGCCATCAGAACGGTGGGCGGGATGAACACTGAAGCTTTCTTT. It codes for CAIRTVGGMNTEAFF. V and J are TRBV10-3 and TRBJ1-1; D is ambiguous. The V gene lost 6 bases and the J gene lost 0 bases, with 14 bases spanning the gap. CDR3 length equals 15 residues. Germline loops: CDR1 ENHRY, CDR2 SYGVKD.

This chain links TRBV7-2 with TRBJ2-7; D gene ambiguous. The CDR3 length is 12 residues. CDR1 is SGHTA, CDR2 FQGNSA, per germline. Trimming shortened V by 5 bases and J by 2 bases, and 7 bases separated the two germline ends. The CDR3: CASSLTAYEQYF. Written as DNA, the CDR3 is TGTGCCAGCAGCCTAACCGCCTACGAGCAGTACTTC.

The V call is TRBV19, the J call TRBJ2-3; D might be TRBD2 (5 bases). This CDR3 is 15 amino acids long. The germline V and J ends were trimmed by 5 bases and 1 base, with 13 bases remaining between them. Per the germline V gene, CDR1 is LNHDA and CDR2 is SQIVND (reference sequence). CDR3 region: CASSPRGLGTDTQYF. The DNA of the CDR3 is TGTGCCAGTAGTCCTCGTGGACTGGGCACAGATACGCAGTATTTT.

V usage is TRBV7-8 and J usage is TRBJ1-3; 9 nucleotides align to TRBD1. The ends lost 0 bases at V and 0 bases at J; junction bases unmatched: 15. The CDR3 extends over 21 amino acids. CDR1 is SGHVS, CDR2 FQNEAQ, per germline. The CDR3 protein is CASSLAWGTGFDPSSGNTIYF. As DNA, the CDR3 is TGTGCCAGCAGCTTAGCCTGGGGGACAGGGTTCGATCCATCCTCTGGAAACACCATATATTTT. The full variable domain, completed using reference TRBV7-8 and TRBJ1-3, is GAGVSQSPRYKVAKRGQDVALRCDPISGHVSLFWYQQALGQGPEFLTYFQNEAQLDKSGLPSDRFFAERPEGSVSTLKIQRTQQEDSAVYLCASSLAWGTGFDPSSGNTIYFGEGSWLTVV.

Written as DNA, the CDR3 is TGTGCCAGCAGCTCACCGTTCGGGGGGCGAGGAGATACGCAGTATTTT. Translation gives CASSSPFGGRGDTQYF. J is TRBJ2-3 and V is TRBV7-2; D possibly corresponds to TRBD2 (7 bases). Germline V gives CDR1 SGHTA, CDR2 FQGNSA. The V and J ends lost 4 bases and 5 bases respectively, with 19 bases between them. CDR3 size: 16 residues.

The rearrangement uses TRBV7-3 and TRBJ2-5; no firm D call. The CDR3 totals 15 residues. The V gene lost 2 bases and the J gene lost 1 base, with 11 bases spanning the gap. Germline loops: CDR1 SGHTA, CDR2 FQGTGA. DNA of the CDR3: TGTGCCAGCAGCTTATATGGCGGAACCCAAGAGACCCAGTACTTC. Translating gives CASSLYGGTQETQYF.

This rearrangement joins TRBV10-1 to TRBJ2-3, with 8 bases fitting TRBD2. Trimming took 4 bases from V and 1 from J; bases not matched to a gene: 13. Germline CDR1 WNHNN, CDR2 SYGVQD (reference sequence). The length of the CDR3 is 18 residues. For the CDR3, the DNA is TGCGCCAGCAGTGTAACTCCCGTCAGGCGGGGGGGCACAGATACGCAGTATTTT. Translation: CASSVTPVRRGGTDTQYF.

The V and J genes are TRBV19 and TRBJ1-5; 7 nucleotides line up with TRBD1. The length of the CDR3 is 24 residues. Germline V CDR1 and CDR2: LNHDA, SQIVND (reference sequence). Trimming cost V 4 bases and J 2 bases; bases outside gene matches: 32. CDR3 protein: CASSTLLITAMQRTGKRGNQPQHF. The CDR3 DNA follows: TGTGCCAGTAGTACCCTTCTCATCACCGCCATGCAACGGACAGGTAAAAGAGGCAATCAGCCCCAGCATTTT.

The DNA of the CDR3 is TGCGCCAGCAGCGAACTAGCGGGGGGGCCCGGGGAGCTGTTTTTT. It specifies CASSELAGGPGELFF. The rearrangement links TRBV5-1 to TRBJ2-2; the match to TRBD2 covers 13 bases. The V segment lost 4 bases and the J segment 6 bases; nucleotides outside the gene matches: 3. The CDR3 length is 15 residues. The germline CDR1 and CDR2 sequences are SGHRS and YFSETQ.

V and J are TRBV7-3 and TRBJ2-1, with 10 nucleotides matching TRBD2. In germline, CDR1 is SGHTA, CDR2 FQGTGA. Trimming took 5 bases from V and 2 from J; bases not matched to a gene: 6. The CDR3 sequence is 16 residues long. This CDR3 reads CASSTLAGGAYNEQFF. The CDR3 DNA is TGTGCCAGCAGCACGTTAGCGGGGGGTGCCTACAATGAGCAGTTCTTC.

This clone was detected once. The chain is built from TRBV19 and TRBJ1-5; 8 positions match TRBD1. The CDR3 spans 17 residues. The germline V gene encodes CDR1 LNHDA and CDR2 SQIVND (reference sequence). With 4 bases clipped from V and 0 bases from J, the junction kept 8 bases outside the gene matches. The CDR3 coding sequence is TGTGCCAGTAGTAGACACACAGGGGGGGATAGCAATCAGCCCCAGCATTTT. The encoded protein is CASSRHTGGDSNQPQHF.

The chain is built from TRBV6-5 and TRBJ1-1; perhaps TRBD1 as D (5 bases). Germline V gives CDR1 MNHEY, CDR2 SVGAGI. V lost 2 bases and J lost 4, with 8 bases in between. CDR3 length equals 13 residues. The CDR3 bases are TGTGCCAGCAGTTACGTGGGGGGCACTGAAGCTTTCTTT. Amino acid sequence: CASSYVGGTEAFF.

The chain links TRBV4-1 to TRBJ1-3; unclear D gene. The germline V gene has CDR1 MGHRA and CDR2 YSYEKL. The length of the CDR3 is 16 residues. Trimming cost V 0 bases and J 3 bases, with 12 bases left between them. This CDR3 reads CASSQEAGVFGNTIYF. The CDR3 DNA sequence: TGCGCCAGCAGCCAAGAAGCGGGCGTATTTGGAAACACCATATATTTT.